One and the same sample provided the 12 T cell receptor beta chains below, sequenced in a study of radiation and T cells in renal cell carcinoma. Only in-frame clones appear in the TCRdb table, and some are missing; sequencing was by immunoSEQ multiplex PCR. This sample yields approximately 31,000 clones, of which over 70% are seen a single time; about 30% belongs to the top ten. Time point in this sample: blood 4 weeks post-SBRT, at nephrectomy. Documented treatment: 15 Gy SBRT to primary tumor, nephrectomy 4 weeks later. The specimen comprised blood, sampled from a patient whose treatment included radiotherapy and nephrectomy. The receptors derive from a man in his 60s with renal cell carcinoma.

The rearrangement joins TRBV5-1 to TRBJ2-4; 7 bases agree with TRBD1. CDR1 and CDR2 (germline): SGHRS, YFSETQ. The CDR3 consists of 12 residues. The V and J ends lost 4 bases and 13 bases, in that order; junction bases with no gene match: 8. CDR3 nucleotides: TGCGCCAGCAGCGAGAATCAGGGGGTACAGTACTTC. Protein product: CASSENQGVQYF. The full variable domain, in which reference TRBV5-1 and TRBJ2-4 provide the parts outside the CDR3, is KAGVTQTPRYLIKTRGQQVTLSCSPISGHRSVSWYQQTPGQGLQFLFEYFSETQRNKGNFPGRFSGRQFSNSRSEMNVSTLELGDSALYLCASSENQGVQYFGAGTRLSVL.

The chain combines TRBV27 with TRBJ2-7; the D is unclear. The CDR3 runs 11 residues. Trimming cost V 7 bases and J 5 bases, with 9 bases left between them. In germline, CDR1 is MNHEY, CDR2 SMNVEV (reference sequence). DNA of the CDR3: TGTGCCAGCACACACCAGGACGAGCAGTACTTC. Translated: CASTHQDEQYF.

This clone was picked up one time. This chain joins TRBV25-1 and TRBJ1-1; the D is unclear. This CDR3 comprises 15 residues. Germline V gene data show CDR1 as MGHDK and CDR2 as SYGVNS. The germline V and J ends were trimmed by 2 bases and 1 base, with 11 bases remaining between them. CDR3 region: CASSERWYSNTEAFF. The CDR3 DNA sequence: TGTGCCAGCAGTGAACGATGGTACTCGAACACTGAAGCTTTCTTT.

This clone occurred a few times. The chain carries TRBV7-8 and TRBJ1-5, with no clear D. The CDR3 contains 15 residues. The V gene's germline CDR1 is SGHVS and CDR2 FQNEAQ. V lost 2 bases to trimming and J lost 0 bases, with 8 bases between them. CDR3 coding DNA: TGTGCCAGCAGCTTACGGGCCGTTAGCAATCAGCCCCAGCATTTT. Translated, it gives CASSLRAVSNQPQHF. The complete variable domain, with remaining parts taken from reference TRBV7-8 and TRBJ1-5, reads GAGVSQSPRYKVAKRGQDVALRCDPISGHVSLFWYQQALGQGPEFLTYFQNEAQLDKSGLPSDRFFAERPEGSVSTLKIQRTQQEDSAVYLCASSLRAVSNQPQHFGDGTRLSIL.

V and J are TRBV4-3 and TRBJ1-4; 12 nucleotides match TRBD1. V gave up 3 bases and J gave up 10 bases; unmatched junction bases: 12. The CDR3 totals 17 residues. CDR1 is LGHNA and CDR2 is YSLEER in the germline V gene. CDR3 DNA: TGCGCCAGCAGCCAGCGTCTTCGGGGACAGGGGGCGCGAAAACTGTTTTTT. Protein sequence: CASSQRLRGQGARKLFF.

This clone showed up just once. The chain carries TRBV18 and TRBJ1-2; no definite D call. The CDR3 loop spans 14 amino acids. Trimming removed 3 bases at V and 4 bases at J, with 12 bases between. The germline V gene encodes CDR1 KGHSH and CDR2 LQKENI. CDR3 nucleotide sequence: TGTGCCAGCTCACCGTCCGGTCTCCTCTATGGCTACACCTTC. Translated, it gives CASSPSGLLYGYTF.

Written as DNA, the CDR3 is TGTGCCAGCAGCTTACAGACTAGCGAGCAGTACTTC. Translating gives CASSLQTSEQYF. The rearrangement joins TRBV7-6 to TRBJ2-7; tentatively, D is TRBD2 (6 bases). Trimming pared 2 bases from V and 6 bases from J, leaving 8 bases between. The CDR3 is 12 residues long. Germline V gene lookup returns CDR1 SGHVS and CDR2 FNYEAQ.

This clone has just one count. V gene TRBV5-5 combines with J gene TRBJ1-2, with TRBD1 as a possible D gene (5 bases). V was trimmed by 0 bases and J by 7 bases, leaving 16 bases between them. Germline lookup yields CDR1 SGHKS and CDR2 YYEKEE (reference sequence). The CDR3 spans 15 residues. CDR3 nucleotides: TGTGCCAGCAGCTTGGCGTCCCGCTTAACAGGTGGCTACACCTTC. Encoded protein: CASSLASRLTGGYTF.

This clone showed up just a few times. The chain combines TRBV11-2 with TRBJ1-4, with unresolved D. The CDR3 covers 13 residues. V was shortened by 0 bases and J by 12 bases, with 11 bases between the two germline ends. Germline CDR1 reads SGHAT; CDR2 reads FQNNGV. This CDR3 is CASSLDREVELFF. CDR3 coding DNA: TGTGCCAGCAGCTTAGATAGGGAGGTTGAACTGTTTTTT.

V gene TRBV27 combines with J gene TRBJ2-7, with TRBD2 identical over 11 bases. V dropped 2 bases and J dropped 2; count of bases not matched to a gene: 5. The CDR3 extends over 16 amino acids. Germline V gene sequence: CDR1 MNHEY, CDR2 SMNVEV (reference sequence). The CDR3 spells CASSLTSGSYPYEQYF. The CDR3 coding sequence is TGTGCCAGCAGTTTAACTAGCGGGAGCTACCCCTACGAGCAGTACTTC.

Turning to this clone: The junction departs from the called germline gene at one end, perhaps through a read error. The chain is built from TRBV7-7 and TRBJ2-1; 7 bases are shared with TRBD2. CDR3 length: 13 residues. Looked up from germline, CDR1 is SSHAT and CDR2 is FNYEAQ (reference sequence). The CDR3 spells CASSPRLAEEQFF. CDR3 nucleotides: TGTGCTAGCAGCCCGCGACTAGCCGAGGAGCAGTTCTTC. Complete variable domain (other parts from reference TRBV7-7 and TRBJ2-1): GAGVSQSPRYKVTKRGQDVTLRCDPISSHATLYWYQQALGQGPEFLTYFNYEAQPDKSGLPSDRFSAERPEGSISTLTIQRTEQRDSAMYRCASSPRLAEEQFFGPGTRLTVL.

The genes are TRBV5-1 and TRBJ2-2, with 8 bases fitting TRBD1. The germline CDR1 and CDR2 sequences are SGHRS and YFSETQ. This CDR3 region has 15 residues. V was pared by 9 bases and J by 1 base, with 8 bases of the junction left unmatched. The CDR3 DNA is TGCGCCACCAGAGAAGGGACAGGGAACACCGGGGAGCTGTTTTTT. Encoded protein: CATREGTGNTGELFF.